This T cell receptor (beta chain) was recorded in a study of CD8 T cells in ankylosing spondylitis. Overall study results and limits: Disease-linked clones displayed a CD8+ phenotype and appeared relatively rarely in peripheral blood. Within ankylosing spondylitis blood, a TCR beta motif made up of eight highly homologous variants appeared to be characteristic.

There are a few counts of this clonotype. What it recognizes is unknown. TCRdb reanalysed the 5' RACE reads using MiXCR and keeps one entry per CDR3 protein. The table shows a few hundred thousand distinct CDR3 sequences, with about 17% occurring only once. There are 12 residues in the CDR3. Trimming shortened V by 1 base and J by 6 bases, and 7 bases separated the two germline ends. CDR1 and CDR2 from the germline V gene are SQVTM and ANQGSEA. Input material: blood, either unsorted or a sorted T cell fraction (not recorded which). This chain connects TRBV29-1 to TRBJ2-1; no definite D call. The sequence came from a male donor with ankylosing spondylitis. In nucleotides, the CDR3 is TGCAGCGTTGAAGGGCAGCCCAATGAGCAGTTCTTC. Amino acids: CSVEGQPNEQFF.